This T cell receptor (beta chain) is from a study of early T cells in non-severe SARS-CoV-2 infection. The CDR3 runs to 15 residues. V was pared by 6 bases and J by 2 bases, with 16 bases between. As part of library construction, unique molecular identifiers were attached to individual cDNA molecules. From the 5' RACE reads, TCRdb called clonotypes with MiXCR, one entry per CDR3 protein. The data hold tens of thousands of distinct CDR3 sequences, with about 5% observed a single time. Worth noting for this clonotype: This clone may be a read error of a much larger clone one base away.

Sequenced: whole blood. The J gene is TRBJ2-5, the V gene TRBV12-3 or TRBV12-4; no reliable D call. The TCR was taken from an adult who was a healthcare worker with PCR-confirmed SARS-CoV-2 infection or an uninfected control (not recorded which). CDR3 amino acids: CASSRGRVLQETQYF. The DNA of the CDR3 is TGTGCCAGCAGCCGCGGACGGGTGTTACAAGAGACCCAGTACTTC.